This TCR beta chain was identified in a study of T cells after yellow fever vaccination. Study findings and constraints: There was a small share of clonotypes that showed up in both the CD4 and CD8 compartments.

By 5'RACE template switching, TCR cDNA was produced, with a universal primer site and UMIs added in the process. TCRdb recomputed calls from the 5' RACE reads with MiXCR, one row per CDR3 protein. Among a few hundred thousand distinct CDR3 sequences listed, 6.2% were seen once. CDR1 is SGHVS and CDR2 is FQNEAQ in the germline V gene. The germline V and J ends were trimmed by 1 base and 7 bases, with 10 bases remaining between them. The CDR3 spans 13 residues. This clonotype was counted only a few times. What it recognizes is unknown. The J gene is TRBJ1-2, the V gene TRBV7-8; D is perhaps TRBD1 (5 bases). This receptor was taken from a man aged 25-45 years who received the YFV17D yellow fever vaccine. Sequences were derived from PBMCs, sampled 5 days after the yellow fever booster vaccination. DNA of the CDR3: TGTGCCAGCAGCTTAGTAGAGAGGGGTGGCTACACCTTC. It specifies CASSLVERGGYTF.